The 6 T cell receptor beta chains in this list originate from one sample, sequenced in a study of cytomegalovirus exposure and HLA in healthy donors. The study ran its PCR with 60 Vbeta and 13 Jbeta primers. Repertoires were generated with immunoSEQ multiplex PCR, while TCRdb's copy carries only in-frame clones and drops some. The repertoire consists of 60,000 to 70,000 clones, with less than 80% occurring once and the leading ten covering approximately 2.9%. Sequencing input: PBMCs. Source of these receptors: a woman between 45 and 60 years old in good health and CMV-seronegative.

The chain carries TRBV6-5 and TRBJ1-2; 10 positions match TRBD1. Germline V gives CDR1 MNHEY, CDR2 SVGAGI. There are 13 residues in the CDR3. V lost 2 bases and J lost 10; bases outside the gene matches: 4. The CDR3 sequence: CASSYRDRGPYTF. The CDR3, as DNA: TGTGCCAGCAGTTACCGGGACAGGGGTCCCTACACCTTC.

In this sample, this clone turned up a few times. The chain links TRBV19 to TRBJ1-5; 8 nucleotides match TRBD1. This CDR3 region has 15 residues. The V gene's germline CDR1 is LNHDA and CDR2 SQIVND (reference sequence). The J segment lost 8 bases and the V segment lost 5 bases, leaving 11 bases of the junction unmatched. This CDR3 is CASSDRTGSSKPQHF. The CDR3 nucleotides are TGTGCCAGTAGTGATCGGACAGGGTCCTCTAAGCCCCAGCATTTT.

This clone was seen at least ten times. The chain has TRBV4-1 and TRBJ2-3; TRBD1 aligns across 10 bases. The V gene's germline CDR1 is MGHRA and CDR2 YSYEKL. The CDR3 loop spans 18 amino acids. After removal of 3 bases from V and 4 bases from J, the junction contained 13 bases not matched to a gene. In DNA, the CDR3 is TGCGCCAGCAGCCAGTACCAAACCCGGGACAGGGGTCCAGATACGCAGTATTTT. Residues: CASSQYQTRDRGPDTQYF.

This clone was seen a handful of times. The chain carries TRBV15 and TRBJ1-2; TRBD1 matches 7 bases. The CDR3 contains 13 residues. Trimming removed 1 base from V and 7 bases from J; junction bases left unmatched: 3. Germline V gene data show CDR1 as LNHNV and CDR2 as YYDKDF (reference sequence). The CDR3 sequence is CATSRGQGGGYTF. The CDR3 nucleotides are TGTGCCACCAGCAGAGGACAGGGAGGTGGCTACACCTTC.

The chain joins TRBV5-1 to TRBJ1-1, with a weak D call TRBD1 (6 bases). CDR1 is SGHRS, CDR2 YFSETQ, per germline. V lost 1 base and J 4 bases, leaving 11 bases between the germline ends. CDR3 size: 14 residues. CDR3 residues: CASSLRGGVTEAFF. The DNA for the CDR3 is TGCGCCAGCAGCTTGAGAGGGGGGGTCACTGAAGCTTTCTTT.

This rearrangement joins TRBV7-3 to TRBJ2-2; 10 nucleotides line up with TRBD2. Losses at the gene ends were 4 bases for V and 3 bases for J; bases not matched to a gene: 11. The CDR3 extends over 18 amino acids. Germline assignment: CDR1 SGHTA and CDR2 FQGTGA. CDR3 in DNA: TGTGCCAGCAGCTCGACGGTTGGACTAGCGGTACACACCGGGGAGCTGTTTTTT. Amino acid sequence: CASSSTVGLAVHTGELFF.